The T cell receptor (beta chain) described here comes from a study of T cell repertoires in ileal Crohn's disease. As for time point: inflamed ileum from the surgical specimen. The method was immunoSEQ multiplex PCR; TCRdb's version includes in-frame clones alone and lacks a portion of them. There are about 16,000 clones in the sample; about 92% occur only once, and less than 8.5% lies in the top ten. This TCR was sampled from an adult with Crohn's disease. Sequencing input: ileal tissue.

The CDR3 protein is CASSLARTSTDTQYF. CDR3 nucleotide sequence: TGTGCCAGCAGCTTAGCCAGAACTAGCACAGATACGCAGTATTTT. This chain uses TRBV5-6 with TRBJ2-3; D not certain. Germline V gives CDR1 SGHDT, CDR2 YYEEEE. The V end lost 2 bases, the J end lost 0 bases, and 10 bases lay between the germline ends. This CDR3 has 15 amino acids.